This T cell receptor beta chain was sequenced for a study of blood T cell repertoires in COVID-19. As processed by the authors: The authors estimated nucleated cell counts from reference gene primer amplification. Assay: immunoSEQ multiplex PCR; the TCRdb copy retains only in-frame clones and omits some. The DNA was the basis for D and trimming; V, J and clone size are from that table. The profile shows fewer than 250,000 clones, roughly four fifths of them singletons. V lost 6 bases to trimming and J lost 0 bases; unmatched junction nucleotides: 3. Germline values: CDR1 SGHTA, CDR2 FQGTGA. The CDR3 is 14 amino acids.

This clonotype originated in a woman aged 40-49 years with acute or convalescent COVID-19. Sequencing input: peripheral blood. This chain links TRBV7-3 with TRBJ2-7, with 9 bases fitting TRBD1. CDR3: CASSPTGGSYEQYF. The CDR3 DNA reads TGTGCCAGCAGTCCGACAGGGGGCTCCTACGAGCAGTACTTC. The full variable domain, in which reference TRBV7-3 and TRBJ2-7 provide the parts outside the CDR3, is GAGVSQTPSNKVTEKGKYVELRCDPISGHTALYWYRQSLGQGPEFLIYFQGTGAADDSGLPNDRFFAVRPEGSVSTLKIQRTERGDSAVYLCASSPTGGSYEQYFGPGTRLTVT.